The 28 T cell receptor beta chains in this list originate from one sample, sequenced in a study of human T cells and chemical hapten exposure. Indicated treatment: therapeutic diphenylcyclopropenone sensitization with weekly scalp DPC. Individual cDNA molecules received unique molecular identifiers in the library. TCRdb reprocessed the reads with MiXCR, giving one entry per CDR3 protein. The profile shows approximately 4,000 distinct CDR3 sequences, approximately 49% of them singletons. The sample was whole blood, taken before DPC sensitization or 2, 6, or about 24 weeks after (not recorded which). The receptors were sampled from an adult with alopecia areata. Some clones in this sample may be carry-over from other donors' samples. This table probably holds off-target reads from a library built for another chain.

This clonotype has just a few counts. This chain uses TRBV10-3 with TRBJ2-1; 8 bases fit TRBD1. CDR3 length: 13 amino acids. CDR1 ENHRY and CDR2 SYGVKD come from the germline V gene. Losses at the gene ends were 4 bases for V and 8 bases for J; bases not matched to a gene: 4. The CDR3 protein is CAISGQGLDEQFF. CDR3 DNA sequence: TGTGCCATCAGTGGACAGGGGCTTGATGAGCAGTTCTTC.

This clonotype appeared a single time. The chain couples TRBV7-2 to TRBJ2-7, with 7 bases lining up with TRBD1. V gave up 4 bases and J gave up 1 base; unmatched junction bases: 7. There are 15 residues in the CDR3. Per the germline V gene, CDR1 is SGHTA and CDR2 is FQGNSA. The CDR3 reads CASSSGQVGSYEQYF. The CDR3 DNA reads TGTGCCAGCAGCTCCGGACAGGTTGGGTCCTACGAGCAGTACTTC.

This rearrangement joins TRBV6-5 to TRBJ2-1; 7 bases match TRBD2. The V and J ends lost 0 bases and 7 bases, in that order; junction bases with no gene match: 12. CDR1 MNHEY and CDR2 SVGAGI come from the germline V gene. The CDR3 covers 17 residues. DNA for the CDR3: TGTGCCAGCAGTTACTCCGCACCCAGCCGGGGGGTGAATGAGCAGTTCTTC. Its protein product is CASSYSAPSRGVNEQFF.

This clonotype has only a few counts. The V and J genes are TRBV4-3 and TRBJ2-5; D is uncertain. This CDR3 comprises 16 residues. Germline CDR1 is LGHNA and CDR2 is YSLEER. V was trimmed by 0 bases and J by 6 bases, leaving 17 bases between them. The CDR3 spells CASSQEIQDGLQTQYF. The CDR3 DNA reads as TGCGCCAGCAGCCAAGAGATTCAAGACGGTCTACAGACCCAGTACTTC.

This clonotype was detected only a few times. The rearrangement links TRBV7-6 to TRBJ1-1; the match to TRBD1 covers 7 bases. CDR3 size: 14 residues. The ends lost 3 bases at V and 5 bases at J; junction bases unmatched: 6. CDR1 and CDR2 from the germline V gene are SGHVS and FNYEAQ. CDR3 region: CASSFVRGLTEAFF. The CDR3 DNA follows: TGTGCCAGCAGCTTCGTCAGGGGGTTGACTGAAGCTTTCTTT.

This rearrangement joins TRBV15 to TRBJ2-5; 9 bases fit TRBD2. Per the germline V gene, CDR1 is LNHNV and CDR2 is YYDKDF (reference sequence). V shed 9 bases, J shed 5 bases, and the junction held 13 bases outside the gene matches. CDR3 size: 15 residues. The DNA for the CDR3 is TGTGCCACTGCCTCAACTAGCGGGCGAGGGGAGACCCAGTACTTC. It specifies CATASTSGRGETQYF.

This clonotype was seen a handful of times. This CDR3 is CASSVGISYEQYF. Written as DNA, the CDR3 is TGTGCCAGCTCGGTGGGGATCTCCTACGAGCAGTACTTC. The chain is built from TRBV18 and TRBJ2-7; no definite D call. The CDR3 length is 13 residues. Germline V lookup: CDR1 KGHSH, CDR2 LQKENI. V lost 6 bases, J lost 0 bases, and 9 bases lay in between.

This clonotype was picked up a small number of times. The rearrangement uses TRBV6-2 or TRBV6-3 and TRBJ2-7, with 8 positions matching TRBD2. The germline gives CDR1 MNHEY, CDR2 SVGEGT. The V gene end was trimmed by 6 bases and the J gene end by 2 bases; junction bases not matched to a gene: 12. The CDR3 loop spans 16 amino acids. CDR3 loop: CASSSGAGGPPYEQYF. The CDR3 DNA follows: TGTGCCAGCAGCTCCGGGGCGGGGGGCCCACCCTACGAGCAGTACTTC.

This clonotype was counted a few times. The V and J genes are TRBV6-5 and TRBJ2-7; D is unclear. Looked up from germline, CDR1 is MNHEY and CDR2 is SVGAGI. The V and J ends lost 3 bases and 5 bases respectively, with 14 bases between them. CDR3 length: 14 amino acids. The CDR3 sequence: CASSYRVSQDEQYF. The CDR3 nucleotides are TGTGCCAGCAGTTATCGGGTTAGCCAGGACGAGCAGTACTTC.

Only a few counts were recorded for this clonotype. The genes are TRBV21-1 and TRBJ2-3. TRBV21-1 is classified as a pseudogene. The CDR3 has 18 residues. Here the CDR3 reads CASSKKTLFRASTDTQYF. CDR3 in DNA: TGTGCCAGCAGCAAAAAAACTTTGTTTAGGGCTAGCACAGATACGCAGTATTTT.

V and J are TRBV28 and TRBJ2-1, with 9 bases matching TRBD1. Germline V gene sequence: CDR1 MDHEN, CDR2 SYDVKM. CDR3 length equals 14 residues. The junction had 5 bases not matched to a gene; V was cut back by 2 bases and J by 9 bases. The CDR3 loop reads CASSLGGQGGEQFF. DNA of the CDR3: TGTGCCAGCAGTTTAGGGGGACAGGGCGGTGAGCAGTTCTTC.

This clonotype has just a few counts. This rearrangement joins TRBV7-9 to TRBJ2-1, with a weak D call TRBD1 (6 bases). The V end was cut by 0 bases, the J end by 6 bases, with 6 bases between. The CDR3 totals 13 residues. Germline assignment: CDR1 SEHNR and CDR2 FQNEAQ (reference sequence). The CDR3 DNA reads as TGTGCCAGCAGCTTAGCAGGGGGCAATGAGCAGTTCTTC. It codes for CASSLAGGNEQFF.

This clonotype was detected a few times. The genes are TRBV20-1 and TRBJ2-2, with TRBD1 identical over 7 bases. The CDR3 is 14 amino acids. The J segment lost 7 bases and the V segment lost 3 bases, leaving 8 bases of the junction unmatched. Germline assignment: CDR1 DFQATT and CDR2 SNEGSKA (reference sequence). This chain's CDR3 is CSASPTGPGGELFF. As DNA, the CDR3 is TGCAGTGCTAGTCCGACAGGGCCGGGCGGGGAGCTGTTTTTT.

The V and J genes are TRBV11-1 and TRBJ2-7; 7 bases agree with TRBD1. Germline CDR1 SGHAT, CDR2 FQDESV (reference sequence). The CDR3 covers 13 residues. Germline trimming cut 4 bases from V and 5 bases from J; bases unmatched to any gene: 5. CDR3 residues: CASSSDRAHEQYF. CDR3 DNA: TGTGCCAGCAGCTCCGACAGGGCCCACGAGCAGTACTTC.

CDR3 bases: TGTGCCAGCAGCTTTGGACTAGCGGGGGGACTGAGCACAGATACGCAGTATTTT. This encodes CASSFGLAGGLSTDTQYF. V usage is TRBV7-8 and J usage is TRBJ2-3; TRBD2 aligns across 14 bases. The CDR3 totals 18 residues. J gave up 0 bases and V 3 bases, and 5 bases lay outside the gene matches. Germline values: CDR1 SGHVS, CDR2 FQNEAQ.

CDR3 loop: CASTQSSSGRARDEQFF. DNA for the CDR3: TGTGCCAGCACCCAGTCTTCGTCCGGGAGGGCCAGAGATGAGCAGTTCTTC. The genes are TRBV28 and TRBJ2-1; 8 nucleotides agree with TRBD2. The V gene end was trimmed by 7 bases and the J gene end by 8 bases; junction bases not matched to a gene: 19. The CDR3 runs to 17 residues. Germline CDR1 and CDR2: MDHEN and SYDVKM.

This clonotype turned up a few times. The rearrangement links TRBV7-6 to TRBJ2-2, with 8 bases fitting TRBD2. The CDR3 consists of 15 residues. Germline assignment: CDR1 SGHVS and CDR2 FNYEAQ. J gave up 11 bases and V 2 bases, and 10 bases lay outside the gene matches. CDR3 region: CASSLFGGGLSELFF. DNA for the CDR3: TGTGCCAGCAGCTTATTCGGCGGGGGGCTAAGCGAGCTGTTTTTT.

The gene calls are TRBV6-5 and TRBJ1-1, with D possibly TRBD1 on 6 matching bases. The CDR3 is made up of 13 amino acids. Trimming removed 5 bases from V and 0 bases from J, with 7 bases in between. Germline-derived CDR1 and CDR2 are MNHEY and SVGAGI. CDR3 sequence (DNA): TGTGCCAGCAGTCGACAGGTGAACACTGAAGCTTTCTTT. Translation gives CASSRQVNTEAFF.

This clonotype was found a few times. The chain is built from TRBV28 and TRBJ2-3, with D maybe TRBD2 (6 bases). CDR1 MDHEN and CDR2 SYDVKM come from the germline V gene. This CDR3 has 16 amino acids. V was trimmed by 5 bases and J by 3 bases, leaving 18 bases between them. The CDR3 region is CASSPLLAVRTDTQYF. CDR3 sequence (DNA): TGTGCCAGCAGTCCTTTACTAGCTGTTCGTACAGATACGCAGTATTTT.

The rearrangement joins TRBV4-1 to TRBJ2-5; D call uncertain. With 4 bases removed from V and 0 bases from J, the gap between germline ends came to 18 bases. Germline assignment: CDR1 MGHRA and CDR2 YSYEKL. CDR3 length equals 17 residues. The CDR3 region is CASSRNVYRDYQETQYF. The CDR3, as DNA: TGCGCCAGCAGCCGTAACGTGTATCGAGACTACCAAGAGACCCAGTACTTC.

This chain joins TRBV5-1 and TRBJ2-1; D remains unclear. Germline V gene lookup returns CDR1 SGHRS and CDR2 YFSETQ. Between the trimmed V and J ends, which lost 7 bases and 5 bases, there was a span of 16 bases. The CDR3 has 14 amino acids. CDR3: CASSSFRLDNEQFF. CDR3 nucleotide sequence: TGCGCCAGCTCTTCCTTCCGGTTGGACAATGAGCAGTTCTTC.

This chain joins TRBV7-2 and TRBJ2-3; the D is unclear. CDR3 length: 12 amino acids. Trimming removed 6 bases from V and 2 bases from J, with 6 bases in between. Germline V gene data show CDR1 as SGHTA and CDR2 as FQGNSA. The CDR3 DNA sequence: TGTGCCAGCAGTCGGTACACAGATACGCAGTATTTT. Protein sequence: CASSRYTDTQYF.

This clonotype was seen only a few times. The V and J genes are TRBV29-1 and TRBJ2-7, with 7 bases identical to TRBD1. The V gene's germline CDR1 is SQVTM and CDR2 ANQGSEA. This CDR3 is 12 amino acids long. Trimming cost V 5 bases and J 3 bases; bases outside gene matches: 4. The CDR3 DNA reads TGCAGCGTTAGACAGGGTTTCTACGAGCAGTACTTC. Translation: CSVRQGFYEQYF.

The table lists this clonotype with a few counts. The chain couples TRBV6-2 or TRBV6-3 to TRBJ2-2, with D possibly matching TRBD2 (5 bases). V was pared by 10 bases and J by 4 bases, with 10 bases between. The CDR3 has 12 residues. CDR1 is MNHEY, CDR2 SVGEGT, per germline. CDR3 in DNA: TGTGCCACCACGAGGGTCACCGGGGAGCTGTTTTTT. Its translation: CATTRVTGELFF.

The chain recombines TRBV9 with TRBJ2-3; D is undetermined. Trimming removed 3 bases from V and 2 bases from J, with 4 bases in between. Germline V gene lookup returns CDR1 SGDLS and CDR2 YYNGEE. The length of the CDR3 is 12 residues. The CDR3 here is CASSATTDTQYF. In nucleotides, the CDR3 is TGTGCCAGCAGCGCCACCACAGATACGCAGTATTTT.

CDR3 residues: CASSLIPSETQYF. As DNA, the CDR3 is TGCGCCAGCAGCTTGATACCTTCGGAGACCCAGTACTTC. The chain combines TRBV5-1 with TRBJ2-5; D unresolved. Germline V gene sequence: CDR1 SGHRS, CDR2 YFSETQ. CDR3 size: 13 residues. The V end was cut by 1 base, the J end by 5 bases, with 9 bases between. Drawing the rest from reference TRBV5-1 and TRBJ2-5, the complete variable domain is KAGVTQTPRYLIKTRGQQVTLSCSPISGHRSVSWYQQTPGQGLQFLFEYFSETQRNKGNFPGRFSGRQFSNSRSEMNVSTLELGDSALYLCASSLIPSETQYFGPGTRLLVL.

This chain uses TRBV4-3 with TRBJ2-2; D is ambiguous. The CDR3 length is 17 residues. Germline V CDR1 and CDR2: LGHNA, YSLEER. The germline V and J ends were trimmed by 0 bases and 1 base, with 12 bases remaining between them. DNA for the CDR3: TGCGCCAGCAGCCAAGATATTGGGCTAGGGAACACCGGGGAGCTGTTTTTT. Translated: CASSQDIGLGNTGELFF.

The rearrangement joins TRBV7-9 to TRBJ2-1; 7 nucleotides line up with TRBD2. V lost 1 base and J lost 9; bases outside the gene matches: 15. CDR1 and CDR2 (germline): SEHNR, FQNEAQ (reference sequence). This CDR3 spans 17 amino acids. Written as DNA, the CDR3 is TGTGCCAGCAGCTTAGGCGCCCCAATGTGGGAGGGAAGTGAGCAGTTCTTC. This codes for CASSLGAPMWEGSEQFF.